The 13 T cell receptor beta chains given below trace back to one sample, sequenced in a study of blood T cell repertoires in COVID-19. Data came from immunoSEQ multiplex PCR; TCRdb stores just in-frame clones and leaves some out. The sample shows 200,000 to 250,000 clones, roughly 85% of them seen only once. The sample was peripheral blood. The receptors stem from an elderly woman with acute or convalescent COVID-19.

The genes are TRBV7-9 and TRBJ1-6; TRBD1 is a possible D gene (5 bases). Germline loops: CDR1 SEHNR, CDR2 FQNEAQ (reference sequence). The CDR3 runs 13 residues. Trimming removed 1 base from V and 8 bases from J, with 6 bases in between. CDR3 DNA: TGTGCCAGCAGCTTAGTGACAGATTCACCCCTCCACTTT. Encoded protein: CASSLVTDSPLHF.

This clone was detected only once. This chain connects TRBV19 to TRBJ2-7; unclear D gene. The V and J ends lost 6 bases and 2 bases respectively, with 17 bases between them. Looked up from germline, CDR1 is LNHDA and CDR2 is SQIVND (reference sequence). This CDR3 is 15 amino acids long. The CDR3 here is CASSVQNIKPYEQYF. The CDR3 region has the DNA TGTGCCAGTAGCGTACAGAATATCAAGCCCTACGAGCAGTACTTC.

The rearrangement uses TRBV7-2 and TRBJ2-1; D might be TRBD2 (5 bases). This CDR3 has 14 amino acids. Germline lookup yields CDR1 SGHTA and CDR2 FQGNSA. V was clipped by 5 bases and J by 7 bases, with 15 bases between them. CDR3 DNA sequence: TGTGCCAGCAGCCCTCAGACCGAGCGGAATGAGCAGTTCTTC. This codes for CASSPQTERNEQFF. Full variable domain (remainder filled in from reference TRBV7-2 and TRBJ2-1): GAGVSQSPSNKVTEKGKDVELRCDPISGHTALYWYRQSLGQGLEFLIYFQGNSAPDKSGLPSDRFSAERTGGSVSTLTIQRTQQEDSAVYLCASSPQTERNEQFFGPGTRLTVL.

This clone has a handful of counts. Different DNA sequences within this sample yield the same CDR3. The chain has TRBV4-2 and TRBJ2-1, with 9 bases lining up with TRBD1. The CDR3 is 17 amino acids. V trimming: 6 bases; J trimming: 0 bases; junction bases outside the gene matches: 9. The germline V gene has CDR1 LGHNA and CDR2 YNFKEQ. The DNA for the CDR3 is TGTGCCAGCAGTCGCACCGGGACAGGGAGCTCCTACAATGAGCAGTTCTTC. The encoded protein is CASSRTGTGSSYNEQFF.

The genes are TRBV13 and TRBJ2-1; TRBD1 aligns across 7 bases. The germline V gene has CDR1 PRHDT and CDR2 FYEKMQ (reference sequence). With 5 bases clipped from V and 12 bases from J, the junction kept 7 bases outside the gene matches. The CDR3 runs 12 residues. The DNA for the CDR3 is TGTGCCAGCAGCGACGACAGGGATCGGCAGTTCTTC. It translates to CASSDDRDRQFF.

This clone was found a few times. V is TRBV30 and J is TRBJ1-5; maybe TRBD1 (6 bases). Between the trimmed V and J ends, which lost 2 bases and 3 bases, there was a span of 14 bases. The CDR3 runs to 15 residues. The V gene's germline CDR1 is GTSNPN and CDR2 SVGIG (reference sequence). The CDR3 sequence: CAWSNWGPDNQPQHF. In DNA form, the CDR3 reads TGTGCCTGGAGTAATTGGGGGCCCGACAATCAGCCCCAGCATTTT.

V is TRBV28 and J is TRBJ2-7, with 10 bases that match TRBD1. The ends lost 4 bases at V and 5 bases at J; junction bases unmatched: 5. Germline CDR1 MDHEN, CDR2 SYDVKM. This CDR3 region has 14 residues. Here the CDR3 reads CASSSGQGLNEQYF. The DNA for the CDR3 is TGTGCCAGCAGTTCGGGACAGGGGCTGAACGAGCAGTACTTC. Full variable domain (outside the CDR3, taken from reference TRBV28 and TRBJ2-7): DVKVTQSSRYLVKRTGEKVFLECVQDMDHENMFWYRQDPGLGLRLIYFSYDVKMKEKGDIPEGYSVSREKKERFSLILESASTNQTSMYLCASSSGQGLNEQYFGPGTRLTVT.

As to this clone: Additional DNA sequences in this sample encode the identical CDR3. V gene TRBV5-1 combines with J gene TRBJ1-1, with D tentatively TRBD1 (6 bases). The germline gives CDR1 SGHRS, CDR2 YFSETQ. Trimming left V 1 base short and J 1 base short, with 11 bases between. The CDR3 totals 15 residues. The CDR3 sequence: CASSLTGNRNTEAFF. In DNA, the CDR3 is TGCGCCAGCAGCTTGACAGGGAACCGGAACACTGAAGCTTTCTTT.

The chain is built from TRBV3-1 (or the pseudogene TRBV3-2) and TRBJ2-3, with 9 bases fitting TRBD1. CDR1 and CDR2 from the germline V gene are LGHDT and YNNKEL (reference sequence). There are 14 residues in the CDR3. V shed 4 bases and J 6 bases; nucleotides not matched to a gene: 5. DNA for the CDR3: TGTGCCAGCAGCCGCGACAGGGGGTTTGATACGCAGTATTTT. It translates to CASSRDRGFDTQYF.

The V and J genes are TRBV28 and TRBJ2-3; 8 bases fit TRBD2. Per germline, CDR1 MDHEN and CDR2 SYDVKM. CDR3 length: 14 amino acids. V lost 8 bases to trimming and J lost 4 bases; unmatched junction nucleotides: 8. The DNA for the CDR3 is TGTGCCAGCGCGGGGGGCCAAAACGCAGATACGCAGTATTTT. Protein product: CASAGGQNADTQYF.

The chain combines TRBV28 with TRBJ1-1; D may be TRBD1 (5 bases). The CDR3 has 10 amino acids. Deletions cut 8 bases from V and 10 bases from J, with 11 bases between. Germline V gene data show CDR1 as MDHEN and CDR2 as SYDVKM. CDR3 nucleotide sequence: TGTGCCAGCCGCGGGGGGGGAGCTTTCTTT. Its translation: CASRGGGAFF.

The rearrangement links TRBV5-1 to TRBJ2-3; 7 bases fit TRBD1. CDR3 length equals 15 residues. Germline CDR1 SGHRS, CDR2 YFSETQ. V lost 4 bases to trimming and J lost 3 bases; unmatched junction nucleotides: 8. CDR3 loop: CASSGGQPETDTQYF. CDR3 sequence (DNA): TGCGCCAGCAGCGGGGGACAGCCCGAAACAGATACGCAGTATTTT.

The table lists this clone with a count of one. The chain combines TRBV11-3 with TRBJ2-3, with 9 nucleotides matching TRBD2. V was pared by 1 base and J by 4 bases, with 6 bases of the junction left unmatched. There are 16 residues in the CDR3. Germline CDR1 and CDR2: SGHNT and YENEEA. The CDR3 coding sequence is TGTGCCAGCAGCTTAGTAAGCGGGGGGTGGGCAGATACGCAGTATTTT. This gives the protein CASSLVSGGWADTQYF.